The 23 T cell receptor beta chains presented below share a single source sample, sequenced in a study of shared clonotypes between healthy human individuals. TCRdb's table, derived via immunoSEQ multiplex PCR, lists solely in-frame clones and lacks some. Among hundreds of thousands of clones listed, more than 70% were seen once. Sequenced sample: memory CD4+ T cells sorted from blood. Documented subset: CD45RA-negative fraction. These receptors were collected from a woman aged 30 to 39 in good health.

This clone was seen repeatedly, ten times or more. This CDR3 is also generated by other DNA sequences in the sample. The chain has TRBV7-2 and TRBJ2-1; D may be TRBD2 (5 bases). V was clipped by 0 bases and J by 0 bases, with 6 bases between them. Per the germline V gene, CDR1 is SGHTA and CDR2 is FQGNSA. The CDR3 is 15 amino acids. In nucleotides, the CDR3 is TGTGCCAGCAGCTTAGCAGGGAGCTCCTACAATGAGCAGTTCTTC. As protein: CASSLAGSSYNEQFF.

CDR3 sequence (DNA): TGTGCCAGCAGCGTATCAGGGGATGAGCAGTTCTTC. It is translated as CASSVSGDEQFF. The chain has TRBV9 and TRBJ2-1, with D tentatively TRBD1 (6 bases). V gave up 1 base and J gave up 8 bases, with 7 bases separating them. Germline V gene sequence: CDR1 SGDLS, CDR2 YYNGEE. This CDR3 spans 12 amino acids.

This clone was seen only a few times. The chain links TRBV9 to TRBJ2-3; 9 positions match TRBD2. CDR3 length: 18 amino acids. Losses at the gene ends were 4 bases for V and 1 base for J; bases not matched to a gene: 13. Germline loops: CDR1 SGDLS, CDR2 YYNGEE. The CDR3 region is CASSSHPVGGRGTDTQYF. The DNA for the CDR3 is TGTGCCAGCAGCTCCCACCCGGTAGGCGGGAGGGGCACAGATACGCAGTATTTT. The complete variable domain, with remaining parts taken from reference TRBV9 and TRBJ2-3, reads DSGVTQTPKHLITATGQRVTLRCSPRSGDLSVYWYQQSLDQGLQFLIQYYNGEERAKGNILERFSAQQFPDLHSELNLSSLELGDSALYFCASSSHPVGGRGTDTQYFGPGTRLTVL.

The V call is TRBV29-1, the J call TRBJ2-5; a possible D gene is TRBD2 (6 bases). Trimming left V 4 bases short and J 4 bases short, with 10 bases between. This CDR3 is built from 12 residues. Germline V gives CDR1 SQVTM, CDR2 ANQGSEA. The CDR3: CSVARDLETQYF. The CDR3 region has the DNA TGCAGCGTTGCCCGGGACTTAGAGACCCAGTACTTC.

V and J are TRBV5-1 and TRBJ1-1, with a possible D match to TRBD1 (5 bases). This CDR3 has 14 residues. The V end was cut by 1 base, the J end by 0 bases, with 7 bases between. Germline V CDR1 and CDR2: SGHRS, YFSETQ. CDR3: CASSLRQLNTEAFF. As DNA, the CDR3 is TGCGCCAGCAGCTTGAGACAGCTGAACACTGAAGCTTTCTTT.

This clone occurred once. The CDR3 DNA reads TGTGCCAGCAGCCCACACACACCCCCAGACTACGAGCAGTACTTC. Protein product: CASSPHTPPDYEQYF. The chain carries TRBV7-3 and TRBJ2-7, with D hard to call. Germline lookup yields CDR1 SGHTA and CDR2 FQGTGA. The V end lost 5 bases, the J end lost 3 bases, and 17 bases lay between the germline ends. The CDR3 runs 15 residues.

There are a few counts of this clone. The rearrangement uses TRBV7-9 and TRBJ1-3; D ambiguous. Germline CDR1 reads SEHNR; CDR2 reads FQNEAQ (reference sequence). The CDR3 is 12 residues long. V lost 5 bases and J lost 4, with 6 bases in between. Here the CDR3 DNA reads TGTGCCAGCAGCGTAACAGGAAACACCATATATTTT. Amino acids: CASSVTGNTIYF.

As regards this clone: Other DNA sequences of this sample code for an identical CDR3. This sequence joins TRBV18 and TRBJ1-2; 9 bases fit TRBD1. Germline CDR1 is KGHSH and CDR2 is LQKENI. This CDR3 has 14 amino acids. V shed 5 bases, J shed 3 bases, and the junction held 4 bases outside the gene matches. The CDR3 loop is CASSSGQGDYGYTF. The CDR3 nucleotides are TGTGCCAGCTCATCGGGACAGGGAGACTATGGCTACACCTTC.

The chain employs TRBV23-1 and TRBJ2-2; 16 bases are a match to TRBD2. TRBV23-1 is known as an ORF, though its function is uncertain. J lost 0 bases, V lost 4 bases, and 8 bases had no gene match. This CDR3 comprises 20 residues. CDR3 DNA sequence: TGCGCCAGCAGTCCCCCTGCCGGGACTAGCGGGAGGGCGAACACCGGGGAGCTGTTTTTT. Encoded protein: CASSPPAGTSGRANTGELFF.

The chain combines TRBV30 with TRBJ1-3; no clear D. In germline, CDR1 is GTSNPN, CDR2 SVGIG (reference sequence). V was clipped by 0 bases and J by 0 bases, with 9 bases between them. The CDR3 covers 15 residues. The CDR3 nucleotides are TGTGCCTGGAGTGTATTCAAGAGCTCTGGAAACACCATATATTTT. The encoded protein is CAWSVFKSSGNTIYF.

V usage is TRBV19 and J usage is TRBJ2-7; the match to TRBD1 covers 7 bases. The J segment lost 0 bases and the V segment lost 4 bases, leaving 3 bases of the junction unmatched. The CDR3 is 14 residues long. CDR1 is LNHDA, CDR2 SQIVND, per germline (reference sequence). CDR3 sequence: CASSTRTGSYEQYF. The CDR3 nucleotides are TGTGCCAGTAGTACACGGACAGGCTCCTACGAGCAGTACTTC. Based on the CDR3 plus reference TRBV19 and TRBJ2-7, the full variable domain is DGGITQSPKYLFRKEGQNVTLSCEQNLNHDAMYWYRQDPGQGLRLIYYSQIVNDFQKGDIAEGYSVSREKKESFPLTVTSAQKNPTAFYLCASSTRTGSYEQYFGPGTRLTVT.

The sample holds one count of this clone. The gene calls are TRBV25-1 and TRBJ2-3; D gene uncertain. V gave up 4 bases and J gave up 5 bases, with 7 bases separating them. The germline CDR1 and CDR2 sequences are MGHDK and SYGVNS. The CDR3 contains 12 residues. CDR3 nucleotides: TGTGCCAGCAGTGGGACCATAGATACGCAGTATTTT. Translation: CASSGTIDTQYF.

This clone was observed once. This CDR3 is also generated by other DNA sequences in the sample. The chain is built from TRBV30 and TRBJ1-5; 8 positions agree with TRBD1. Germline assignment: CDR1 GTSNPN and CDR2 SVGIG (reference sequence). The J segment lost 6 bases and the V segment lost 0 bases, leaving 4 bases of the junction unmatched. The CDR3 consists of 14 residues. CDR3 DNA sequence: TGTGCCTGGAGTGTAGGACAGGGAGGTCAGCCCCAGCATTTT. This codes for CAWSVGQGGQPQHF.

The chain recombines TRBV28 with TRBJ1-2, with unresolved D. This CDR3 spans 14 amino acids. Germline V lookup: CDR1 MDHEN, CDR2 SYDVKM. V lost 6 bases and J 0 bases, leaving 11 bases between the germline ends. CDR3 loop: CASRTLAANYGYTF. The DNA for the CDR3 is TGTGCCAGCAGGACCCTGGCGGCTAACTATGGCTACACCTTC.

Points on this clone: Other DNA sequences in this specimen translate into the identical CDR3. CDR3 amino acids: CASSRTSGRYEQYF. The CDR3 bases are TGTGCCAGTAGCAGGACTAGCGGGAGGTACGAGCAGTACTTC. V usage is TRBV19 and J usage is TRBJ2-7; 14 nucleotides match TRBD2. CDR1 is LNHDA, CDR2 SQIVND, per germline (reference sequence). CDR3 length: 14 amino acids. V shed 6 bases and J 4 bases; nucleotides not matched to a gene: 2.

The table lists this clone with many counts. V usage is TRBV6-1 and J usage is TRBJ2-3; possible D gene TRBD2, 5 bases. CDR3 size: 14 residues. Germline V gene data show CDR1 as MNHNS and CDR2 as SASEGT. V was trimmed by 1 base and J by 0 bases, leaving 5 bases between them. The CDR3 region is CASSEGGSTDTQYF. For the CDR3, the DNA is TGTGCCAGCAGTGAAGGAGGGAGCACAGATACGCAGTATTTT.

Details on this clone: This may be a read error: a much more frequent sequence differs by one nucleotide. Additional DNA sequences in this sample encode the identical CDR3. This chain links TRBV7-3 with TRBJ1-1, with 8 bases lining up with TRBD1. The CDR3 spans 13 residues. Germline CDR1 and CDR2: SGHTA and FQGTGA. J was trimmed by 3 bases and V by 5 bases; bases with no gene match: 2. For the CDR3, the DNA is TGTGCCAGCAGCCAACAGGGGGACACTGAAGCTTTCTTT. This codes for CASSQQGDTEAFF.

The chain recombines TRBV14 with TRBJ2-1, with 10 bases that match TRBD2. The junction had 9 bases not matched to a gene; V was cut back by 6 bases and J by 7 bases. Germline assignment: CDR1 SGHDN and CDR2 FVKESK. The length of the CDR3 is 15 residues. Here the CDR3 reads CASRRTIAGGNEQFF. The CDR3 nucleotides read TGTGCCAGCAGAAGGACTATAGCGGGAGGTAATGAGCAGTTCTTC.

This clone was counted between two and nine times. The chain links TRBV7-9 to TRBJ2-6, with D perhaps TRBD2 (5 bases). Germline CDR1 reads SEHNR; CDR2 reads FQNEAQ (reference sequence). The CDR3 totals 17 residues. Trimming pared 5 bases from V and 1 base from J, leaving 15 bases between. The CDR3 is CASSAGSGISGANVLTF. The CDR3 DNA sequence: TGTGCCAGCAGCGCCGGCTCCGGGATTTCTGGGGCCAACGTCCTGACTTTC.

This chain links TRBV25-1 with TRBJ2-1, with 8 bases lining up with TRBD2. CDR1 is MGHDK and CDR2 is SYGVNS in the germline V gene. V shed 8 bases and J 4 bases; nucleotides not matched to a gene: 19. The CDR3 sequence is 18 residues long. The chain's CDR3 is CASHGLGATSGTYNEQFF. CDR3 bases: TGTGCCAGCCACGGACTCGGGGCTACTAGCGGAACGTACAATGAGCAGTTCTTC.

This clone has just one count. The rearrangement uses TRBV27 and TRBJ1-6, with TRBD1 identical over 7 bases. The CDR3 runs to 16 residues. Germline V gene data show CDR1 as MNHEY and CDR2 as SMNVEV (reference sequence). After removal of 6 bases from V and 6 bases from J, the junction contained 11 bases not matched to a gene. The DNA for the CDR3 is TGTGCCAGCAGGCAAATCGGGACAGCGGCTAATTCACCCCTCCACTTT. This gives the protein CASRQIGTAANSPLHF.

The chain combines TRBV29-1 with TRBJ2-3; 11 nucleotides agree with TRBD2. CDR1 is SQVTM and CDR2 is ANQGSEA in the germline V gene. The CDR3 is 17 residues long. The ends lost 5 bases at V and 0 bases at J; junction bases unmatched: 10. The CDR3 nucleotides are TGCAGCGTTTGCCCCCTAACTAGCGGGAGAAGCACAGATACGCAGTATTTT. It translates to CSVCPLTSGRSTDTQYF.

V and J are TRBV11-2 and TRBJ2-1, with D uncertain. The ends were cut back, 0 bases at V and 3 bases at J, with 12 bases in the middle. The germline CDR1 and CDR2 sequences are SGHAT and FQNNGV. The CDR3 is 16 residues long. This CDR3 reads CASSLDHGSRYNEQFF. Written as DNA, the CDR3 is TGTGCCAGCAGCTTAGATCACGGGTCCCGCTACAATGAGCAGTTCTTC.